This TCR beta chain was recovered during a study of blood T cells in healthy people across ages. Overall study findings and caveats: Measured against age, TCR beta diversity per million T cells decreased in a roughly linear manner. Higher diversity and more naive CD4+ cells were features of long-lived donors, compared to aged donors. Lack of knowledge of donor CMV status possibly confounded expanded clonotype changes.

CDR3 length: 14 amino acids. The V and J ends lost 0 bases and 3 bases, in that order; junction bases with no gene match: 1. Germline assignment: CDR1 DFQATT and CDR2 SNEGSKA (reference sequence). Per-sample yields of isolated PBMCs were at least 6 million. This clonotype showed up just once. Its specificity is not known. PCR was performed a second time for roughly 7 to 12 cycles using a sample-barcoded 5' primer and a J-beta primer mix. TCRdb re-analysed the 5' RACE reads in MiXCR, keeping a single row per CDR3 protein. The sample has over 950,000 distinct CDR3 sequences, 30% to 40% seen once. V and J are TRBV20-1 and TRBJ2-1; 8 nucleotides align to TRBD1. The sequenced material came from blood. This sequence originates from a man aged 18 to 29 in good health. The CDR3 DNA is TGCAGTGCTAGAGACAGGGGGCGCTACAATGAGCAGTTCTTC. Translated, it gives CSARDRGRYNEQFF.